The source of this T cell receptor (beta chain) is a study of cytomegalovirus exposure and HLA in healthy donors. Study-wide background: Some 90 million unique TCRs from HLA-typed donors were held in an early data release.

The V segment lost 6 bases and the J segment 5 bases; nucleotides outside the gene matches: 8. The CDR3 loop spans 14 amino acids. Germline CDR1 MDHEN, CDR2 SYDVKM. PCR used 60 Vbeta primers and 13 Jbeta primers. Measured with immunoSEQ multiplex PCR; TCRdb has only the in-frame clones, and not every one. The sample holds some 180,000 clones, more than 75% seen once. This sequence originates from a woman in her thirties in good health and CMV-seropositive. The sequenced sample consisted of PBMCs. The chain recombines TRBV28 with TRBJ2-3, with 7 bases matching TRBD1. CDR3: CASSLVGGGDTQYF. The CDR3, as DNA: TGTGCCAGCAGCCTCGTAGGGGGCGGAGATACGCAGTATTTT.